This T cell receptor (beta chain) was observed in a study of Graves' ophthalmopathy and Graves' hyperthyroidism. Study-level points and caveats: A majority of expanded thyroid clonotypes exceeding 0.001 frequency were likewise present in blood.

Other autoimmune disease, uncontrolled infection, pregnancy and lactation led to exclusion. Germline CDR1 reads DFQATT; CDR2 reads SNEGSKA (reference sequence). CDR3 size: 14 residues. V was pared by 5 bases and J by 5 bases, with 10 bases of the junction left unmatched. Amplifying from RNA transcripts, the study obtained TCR beta CDR3 regions. First-round RT-PCR employed HTBI primers, with a second-round multiplex PCR after it. Each CDR3 protein is one row after TCRdb ran MiXCR on the multiplex PCR reads. The sample consists of 11,000 to 15,000 distinct CDR3 sequences, 50% of them appearing once. This clonotype occurred many times. Antigen unknown.

The receptor's source is a woman between 25 and 40 years old with Graves' ophthalmopathy. The sample was peripheral blood. The chain is built from TRBV20-1 and TRBJ2-3, with 7 bases lining up with TRBD1. The CDR3 bases are TGCAGTGCTGAGGGACAGCCCCTAAGAGATACGCAGTATTTT. Its protein is CSAEGQPLRDTQYF.